This T cell receptor (beta chain) is drawn from a study of blood T cell repertoires in COVID-19. Across the study: Specimens from acute and convalescent COVID-19 originated in the United States, Italy and Spain. From T cells, B-cell-depleted T cells, or PBMCs came the material, which was cDNA or gDNA.

In the original analysis: For nucleated cells, counts were estimated from reference gene primer amplification. TCRdb keeps only in-frame clones here, not all; method: immunoSEQ multiplex PCR. V, J and clone size are those of that table, while D and trimming were read from the DNA. The sample contains under 250,000 clones, about four fifths of which appear only once. V was pared by 5 bases and J by 4 bases, with 8 bases of the junction left unmatched. The CDR3 extends over 14 amino acids. In germline, CDR1 is MGHRA, CDR2 YSYEKL. Sequencing input: peripheral blood. This sequence was found in a man aged 40-55 years with active or convalescent COVID-19. The chain joins TRBV4-1 to TRBJ2-7, with 7 positions matching TRBD1. The CDR3 loop is CASSFGTDSYEQYF. The CDR3 coding sequence is TGCGCCAGCAGCTTCGGGACAGACTCATACGAGCAGTACTTC.